The sample holds a few counts of the clone carrying this T cell receptor beta chain. This specimen comes from a study of OX40 agonist ivuxolimab in advanced cancers. Trimming removed 1 base at V and 8 bases at J, with 14 bases between. Germline lookup yields CDR1 MDHEN and CDR2 SYDVKM. This CDR3 has 15 amino acids. Sequenced by immunoSEQ multiplex PCR; TCRdb stores in-frame clones only, minus some. The data show about 20,000 clones, roughly 78% seen once. The V gene is TRBV28, the J gene TRBJ1-4; D unresolved. The clonotype originates from an adult with an advanced solid tumor such as melanoma, head and neck, liver or kidney cancer. The sample here was CD4+ or CD8+ T cells sorted from blood, taken in a trial of the OX40 agonist ivuxolimab. CDR3 region: CASSLYKGMREKLFF. DNA for the CDR3: TGTGCCAGCAGTTTATACAAGGGAATGAGAGAAAAACTGTTTTTT.